What follows describes a single T cell receptor beta chain. The junction departs from the called germline gene at one end, perhaps through a read error. These data come from a study of blood T cells in healthy people across ages. The second PCR ran roughly 7 to 11 cycles with a sample-barcoded 5' primer and J-beta primers. TCRdb redid the calling of the 5' RACE reads with MiXCR, one entry per CDR3 protein. Here the sample spans roughly 680,000 distinct CDR3 sequences, roughly 50% being singletons. The CDR3 spans 15 residues. CDR1 is SGHTS and CDR2 is YDEGEE in the germline V gene. Donor samples were obtained from healthy Caucasian individuals from Russia, aged about 6 to 95. Every sample gave at least 6 micrograms of total RNA when it was extracted.

The clonotype originates from a woman in her fifties or sixties in good health. This chain uses TRBV5-8 with TRBJ1-6; D is undetermined. Source material: blood. CDR3 bases: TGTGCCAGCAGCGGCCGGGCGCCAACCAATTCACCCCCCCACTTT. This codes for CASSGRAPTNSPPHF.